One sample yielded the 25 T cell receptor beta chains listed below, sequenced in a study of cytomegalovirus exposure and HLA in healthy donors. Primers: 60 Vbeta forward and 13 Jbeta reverse. The assay was immunoSEQ multiplex PCR, and TCRdb's table has in-frame clones only and misses some. The table lists 85,000 to 90,000 clones, roughly 80% of them singletons. Sample: PBMCs. The receptors shown here come from a man younger than 45 in good health and CMV-seronegative.

This clone has only a few counts. The J gene is TRBJ2-5, the V gene TRBV28, with a tentative D call TRBD1 (5 bases). Trimming removed 3 bases from V and 3 bases from J, with 8 bases in between. Germline-derived CDR1 and CDR2 are MDHEN and SYDVKM. This CDR3 has 13 amino acids. The CDR3 spells CASSFRQKETQYF. The CDR3 DNA reads as TGTGCCAGCAGTTTTAGACAGAAAGAGACCCAGTACTTC.

V is TRBV27 and J is TRBJ1-1; 8 nucleotides line up with TRBD1. Per the germline V gene, CDR1 is MNHEY and CDR2 is SMNVEV (reference sequence). J gave up 11 bases and V 3 bases, and 23 bases lay outside the gene matches. The CDR3 length is 18 residues. The CDR3: CASSFLGGQGRVSVRAFF. CDR3 sequence (DNA): TGTGCCAGCAGTTTCCTAGGAGGACAGGGCAGGGTTTCCGTTCGGGCTTTCTTT.

V usage is TRBV6-5 and J usage is TRBJ2-3; D possibly corresponds to TRBD1 (5 bases). V was cut by 4 bases and J by 0 bases, with 8 bases left in between. This CDR3 region has 14 residues. Germline CDR1 is MNHEY and CDR2 is SVGAGI. CDR3 sequence: CASSFGASTDTQYF. CDR3 DNA: TGTGCCAGCAGTTTTGGGGCTAGCACAGATACGCAGTATTTT.

This chain joins TRBV6-5 and TRBJ2-1; 9 bases map to TRBD1. Germline V gene lookup returns CDR1 MNHEY and CDR2 SVGAGI. Unmatched junction bases numbered 0, after V lost 6 bases and J lost 3 bases. The CDR3 has 13 amino acids. CDR3 sequence: CASRTGGYNEQFF. DNA for the CDR3: TGTGCCAGCAGGACAGGGGGCTACAATGAGCAGTTCTTC.

V and J are TRBV9 and TRBJ1-5; D is uncertain. Germline V gene lookup returns CDR1 SGDLS and CDR2 YYNGEE. The length of the CDR3 is 13 residues. V was shortened by 1 base and J by 3 bases, with 5 bases between the two germline ends. The CDR3 DNA sequence: TGTGCCAGCAGCGTATCGTTCAATCAGCCCCAGCATTTT. This gives the protein CASSVSFNQPQHF.

The rearrangement links TRBV7-2 to TRBJ1-4; 9 bases match TRBD1. V lost 5 bases to trimming and J lost 6 bases; unmatched junction nucleotides: 10. The length of the CDR3 is 16 residues. Germline V lookup: CDR1 SGHTA, CDR2 FQGNSA. CDR3 loop: CASSGYRGLGDEKLFF. Written as DNA, the CDR3 is TGTGCCAGCAGCGGGTACAGGGGGCTAGGGGATGAAAAACTGTTTTTT.

In its sample, this clone was seen a few times. The V and J genes are TRBV5-1 and TRBJ2-1, with TRBD1 as a possible D gene (6 bases). The CDR3 totals 12 residues. Deletions cut 0 bases from V and 13 bases from J, with 11 bases between. Germline CDR1 is SGHRS and CDR2 is YFSETQ. This CDR3 reads CASSLEGVTQFF. The CDR3, as DNA: TGCGCCAGCAGCTTGGAGGGGGTGACACAGTTCTTC.

The chain employs TRBV5-1 and TRBJ2-2, with 13 bases lining up with TRBD2. Germline lookup yields CDR1 SGHRS and CDR2 YFSETQ. V was pared by 6 bases and J by 7 bases, with 3 bases of the junction left unmatched. The CDR3 totals 14 residues. CDR3 residues: CASTGLAGSGELFF. The CDR3 coding sequence is TGCGCCAGCACGGGACTAGCGGGAAGCGGGGAGCTGTTTTTT.

This clone was picked up a small number of times. The rearrangement uses TRBV7-2 and TRBJ1-6, with unresolved D. The CDR3 contains 14 residues. The germline V and J ends were trimmed by 6 bases and 7 bases, with 13 bases remaining between them. Germline values: CDR1 SGHTA, CDR2 FQGNSA. The CDR3: CASRLQLENSPLHF. CDR3 DNA: TGTGCCAGCAGACTACAACTGGAGAATTCACCCCTCCACTTT. The full variable domain, its missing parts supplied by reference TRBV7-2 and TRBJ1-6, is GAGVSQSPSNKVTEKGKDVELRCDPISGHTALYWYRQSLGQGLEFLIYFQGNSAPDKSGLPSDRFSAERTGGSVSTLTIQRTQQEDSAVYLCASRLQLENSPLHFGNGTRLTVT.

J is TRBJ1-4 and V is TRBV19; D perhaps matches TRBD1 (6 bases). The CDR3 is made up of 14 amino acids. CDR1 is LNHDA and CDR2 is SQIVND in the germline V gene (reference sequence). Trimming took 0 bases from V and 5 from J, leaving 7 bases between them. As DNA, the CDR3 is TGTGCCAGTAGTATAGAGGACAGAAATGAAAAACTGTTTTTT. Translating it yields CASSIEDRNEKLFF.

The table lists this clone with a few counts. CDR3 sequence: CASSPRTGSSEKLFF. CDR3 in DNA: TGTGCCAGTAGTCCGCGGACAGGGAGTAGTGAAAAACTGTTTTTT. The J gene is TRBJ1-4, the V gene TRBV19, with 8 bases aligning to TRBD1. CDR1 LNHDA and CDR2 SQIVND come from the germline V gene (reference sequence). V shed 5 bases, J shed 7 bases, and the junction held 9 bases outside the gene matches. The CDR3 has 15 residues. Looking up the rest from reference TRBV19 and TRBJ1-4 gives the full variable domain: DGGITQSPKYLFRKEGQNVTLSCEQNLNHDAMYWYRQDPGQGLRLIYYSQIVNDFQKGDIAEGYSVSREKKESFPLTVTSAQKNPTAFYLCASSPRTGSSEKLFFGSGTQLSVL.

The rearrangement links TRBV7-2 to TRBJ2-1; 11 bases align to TRBD1. Germline V CDR1 and CDR2: SGHTA, FQGNSA. The CDR3 is 14 residues long. V trimming: 4 bases; J trimming: 7 bases; junction bases outside the gene matches: 3. The CDR3, as DNA: TGTGCCAGCAGCTCGGACAGGGGGCGAAATGAGCAGTTCTTC. Its translation: CASSSDRGRNEQFF.

The chain is built from TRBV5-4 and TRBJ2-7; 10 bases are a match to TRBD1. The CDR3 is 16 residues long. In germline, CDR1 is SGHNT, CDR2 YYREEE (reference sequence). V was clipped by 0 bases and J by 3 bases; unmatched bases: 6. The CDR3 nucleotides are TGTGCCAGCAGCTTGGGATTCCGGGACAGGGGCTACGAGCAGTACTTC. This gives the protein CASSLGFRDRGYEQYF.

The V and J genes are TRBV16 and TRBJ1-2; 8 bases line up with TRBD1. This CDR3 spans 15 amino acids. V lost 4 bases and J lost 3; bases outside the gene matches: 7. The V gene's germline CDR1 is KGHSY and CDR2 FQNENV. CDR3 DNA sequence: TGTGCCAGCAGCCCCCCGGGACAGGTGGACTATGGCTACACCTTC. Residues: CASSPPGQVDYGYTF.

V is TRBV6-1 and J is TRBJ1-5; a weak D match, TRBD1 (5 bases). The CDR3 covers 14 residues. Germline V CDR1 and CDR2: MNHNS, SASEGT. Trimming cost V 1 base and J 7 bases, with 11 bases left between them. For the CDR3, the DNA is TGTGCCAGCAGTGAAGGTAACGGGGGACAGCCCCAGCATTTT. It is translated as CASSEGNGGQPQHF.

V and J are TRBV7-9 and TRBJ2-1; the D gene is possibly TRBD1 (5 bases). CDR1 and CDR2 (germline): SEHNR, FQNEAQ (reference sequence). Trimming cost V 5 bases and J 12 bases, with 14 bases left between them. This CDR3 contains 12 residues. DNA for the CDR3: TGTGCCAGCAGCATTCAGGGAAACTTGCAGTTCTTC. Translated: CASSIQGNLQFF.

The chain uses TRBV29-1 and TRBJ1-1, with 8 nucleotides matching TRBD1. After removal of 8 bases from V and 6 bases from J, the junction contained 8 bases not matched to a gene. The CDR3 contains 12 residues. Germline lookup yields CDR1 SQVTM and CDR2 ANQGSEA. The CDR3 loop is CSHARTGSEAFF. The CDR3 DNA sequence: TGCAGCCATGCAAGGACAGGGTCTGAAGCTTTCTTT. The whole variable domain, remainder taken from reference TRBV29-1 and TRBJ1-1, is SAVISQKPSRDICQRGTSLTIQCQVDSQVTMMFWYRQQPGQSLTLIATANQGSEATYESGFVIDKFPISRPNLTFSTLTVSNMSPEDSSIYLCSHARTGSEAFFGQGTRLTVV.

The rearrangement joins TRBV10-3 to TRBJ1-1; 7 bases map to TRBD1. Trimming cost V 2 bases and J 8 bases; bases outside gene matches: 2. CDR3 size: 12 residues. CDR1 is ENHRY, CDR2 SYGVKD, per germline. The CDR3 DNA reads TGTGCCATCAGTGAGGTGGGACAGGAAGCTTTCTTT. The encoded protein is CAISEVGQEAFF.

The V and J genes are TRBV7-6 and TRBJ1-4; tentatively, D is TRBD1 (6 bases). Per the germline V gene, CDR1 is SGHVS and CDR2 is FNYEAQ. Trimming took 5 bases from V and 8 from J, leaving 15 bases between them. The CDR3 runs to 14 residues. The CDR3: CASSPQGGVEKLFF. In DNA, the CDR3 is TGTGCCAGCAGCCCACAGGGTGGAGTGGAAAAACTGTTTTTT.

This chain connects TRBV30 to TRBJ2-5; a possible D gene is TRBD1 (5 bases). CDR3 length equals 15 residues. Trimming cost V 0 bases and J 5 bases, with 16 bases left between them. Germline lookup yields CDR1 GTSNPN and CDR2 SVGIG (reference sequence). The CDR3 sequence is CAWSVTGLQQETQYF. The DNA for the CDR3 is TGTGCCTGGAGTGTAACAGGCTTACAACAGGAGACCCAGTACTTC.

In its sample, this clone was seen a few times. The chain uses TRBV9 and TRBJ2-3; unclear D gene. The CDR3 is 12 amino acids. Germline V gives CDR1 SGDLS, CDR2 YYNGEE. V gave up 0 bases and J gave up 6 bases, with 5 bases separating them. CDR3 nucleotide sequence: TGTGCCAGCAGCGTAGGTTCGGATACGCAGTATTTT. Translating it yields CASSVGSDTQYF.

The rearrangement uses TRBV19 and TRBJ1-4; D call uncertain. Trimming took off 9 bases at V and 4 bases at J, with 12 bases between the two ends. Germline V CDR1 and CDR2: LNHDA, SQIVND (reference sequence). The CDR3 runs 13 residues. The CDR3 DNA reads as TGTGCCAGCAGCCAGGATGTTAATGAAAAACTGTTTTTT. Its translation is CASSQDVNEKLFF.

V usage is TRBV10-2 and J usage is TRBJ1-6, with 9 positions matching TRBD1. The germline gives CDR1 WSHSY, CDR2 SAAADI. The CDR3 runs to 18 residues. V shed 0 bases, J shed 6 bases, and the junction held 9 bases outside the gene matches. The CDR3 is CASSESIVGQGPNSPLHF. The CDR3 DNA is TGCGCCAGCAGTGAGTCGATAGTGGGACAGGGCCCTAATTCACCCCTCCACTTT.

V usage is TRBV7-6 and J usage is TRBJ2-3, with TRBD2 as a possible D gene (5 bases). In germline, CDR1 is SGHVS, CDR2 FNYEAQ. This CDR3 has 17 residues. The V gene lost 2 bases and the J gene lost 0 bases, with 15 bases spanning the gap. The CDR3 here is CASSLFGRGSSTDTQYF. As DNA, the CDR3 is TGTGCCAGCAGCTTATTCGGTAGAGGGAGTAGCACAGATACGCAGTATTTT.

This clone was counted between two and nine times. The DNA of the CDR3 is TGTGCCAGCAGTGATACTTGGGCTAACACTGAAGCTTTCTTT. It specifies CASSDTWANTEAFF. The gene calls are TRBV6-1 and TRBJ1-1; D not certain. V lost 3 bases to trimming and J lost 2 bases, with 10 bases between them. Germline assignment: CDR1 MNHNS and CDR2 SASEGT. The CDR3 length is 14 residues.